This T cell receptor beta chain was captured in a study of cytomegalovirus exposure and HLA in healthy donors. Germline V CDR1 and CDR2: SEHNR, FQNEAQ (reference sequence). This CDR3 comprises 12 residues. Trimming took off 1 base at V and 7 bases at J, with 6 bases between the two ends. About this clone: Antigen: not known.

Regarding the study as a whole: Most TCR sequences were seen very rarely across donors, but some public TCRs occurred in many. It was approximately 160 TCR beta chains that were listed as cytomegalovirus-associated.

Assay: immunoSEQ multiplex PCR; the TCRdb copy retains only in-frame clones and omits some. Of hundreds of thousands of clones listed, 75% to 90% are singletons. The chain is built from TRBV7-9 and TRBJ2-3; D is unresolved. Material: PBMCs. This TCR came from a woman in her late teens or twenties in good health and CMV-seronegative. CDR3 DNA: TGTGCCAGCAGCTTAGAGGGTAATACGCAGTATTTT. It yields the protein CASSLEGNTQYF.